This TCR beta chain originates from a study of blood T cell repertoires in COVID-19 (TCRdb year 2020). Turning to the overall study: Samples from collaborators originated in the United States, Italy and Spain and spanned both the acute and convalescent phases of COVID-19. The material from the prospective study consisted of cDNA or gDNA derived from T cells, B-cell-depleted T cells, or PBMCs. The dataset comprised deeply sampled blood TCRbeta repertoires from subjects exposed to, actively infected with, or recovered from COVID-19. The repertoires were released in a freely available public database meant as a resource for research on the immune response to SARS-CoV-2. The samples were drawn from the first 160 participants of the ongoing ImmuneRACE study and from 950 to 1,500 subjects provided by 6 global collaborators. A de-identified subject ID, COVID-19 status, age in years and sex were almost always included in the sample metadata. Where available, HLA class I and class II types were taken from metadata supplied by the sample provider and were not determined by assay-based typing.

Regarding this clone: Its antigen is not yet known. Nothing much larger sits one base from this clone, and base qualities are not available.

The immunoSEQ Assay, a bias-controlled multiplex PCR, was used to amplify TCRbeta CDR3 regions from genomic DNA. For the original study's pipeline: Nucleated cell counts per sample were estimated from amplification of reference gene primers within the assay. To quantify the absolute abundance of each unique TCRbeta CDR3 rearrangement, sequence reads were collapsed and filtered. Productive Simpson clonality was computed per sample as the square root of Simpson's diversity index over productive rearrangements. The clones in this table, taken by TCRdb from immuneACCESS, are in-frame only. Not every clone is retained; where verified, under half of the shortfall comes from an unresolved V gene, and the cause of the rest is unknown. That table gives V, J and clone size, and the DNA gave D and trimming. The sample data list about 53,000 clones, and 86% of these were observed just once. Jointly, the top ten make up approximately 2.6% of the sample.

The collaborating institutions used their own protocols to collect whole blood in K2EDTA tubes. For TCRbeta analysis, collaborator samples were shipped as frozen whole blood, as isolated PBMCs, or as DNA extracted from either sample type. Looking up the germline V gene (reference sequence) yields CDR1 LGHDT and CDR2 YNNKEL. The CDR3 goes from the cysteine to the phenylalanine over 15 residues. The entry retains the CDR3 DNA only, 45 bases that are in frame from base 1. The trim is 4 bases for V and 5 bases for J, with a gap of 14 bases between the germline ends. The investigation overall reported the following: The quantity of clinical and demographic metadata differed by source and by participant and was supplied without curation.

The sample taken for sequencing was peripheral blood. This sequence was found in an elderly man with acute or convalescent COVID-19. The receptor chain draws on TRBV3-1 (or the pseudogene TRBV3-2) and TRBJ1-4; the D gene is unclear. This receptor carries the CDR3 CASSPGRGYNEKLFF. The DNA sequence follows: TGTGCCAGCAGCCCCGGACGGGGATACAATGAAAAACTGTTTTTT.